The 24 T cell receptor beta chains given below trace back to one sample, sequenced in a study of cytomegalovirus exposure and HLA in healthy donors. Here immunoSEQ multiplex PCR was the method, and the copy in TCRdb shows in-frame clones only, minus some. The top ten clones hold under 2% of a sample with more than 95,000 clones, roughly 90% of them seen once. Sequenced: PBMCs. All receptors come from a woman under 30 in good health and CMV-seronegative.

The rearrangement joins TRBV4-1 to TRBJ1-6, with 7 bases identical to TRBD1. The CDR3 loop spans 15 amino acids. Trimming at V came to 0 bases and at J to 9 bases, leaving 5 bases not matched to a gene. CDR1 and CDR2 from the germline V gene are MGHRA and YSYEKL. The CDR3 bases are TGCGCCAGCAGCCAAGACGCGACAGGGCTTTCACCCCTCCACTTT. As protein: CASSQDATGLSPLHF.

The CDR3 loop is CAREKGSGTNEQYF. The CDR3 DNA reads TGTGCCAGGGAAAAGGGGAGCGGGACAAACGAGCAGTACTTC. The chain links TRBV2 to TRBJ2-7; D possibly corresponds to TRBD2 (7 bases). Germline V gene data show CDR1 as SNHLY and CDR2 as FYNNEI. V was clipped by 9 bases and J by 5 bases, with 20 bases between them. The CDR3 covers 14 residues.

The CDR3 sequence: CASSQGQGNEKLFF. Written as DNA, the CDR3 is TGTGCCAGCAGCCAAGGACAGGGCAATGAAAAACTGTTTTTT. The gene calls are TRBV7-9 and TRBJ1-4, with 8 bases fitting TRBD1. Trimming cost V 5 bases and J 5 bases; bases outside gene matches: 4. There are 14 residues in the CDR3. Germline V gives CDR1 SEHNR, CDR2 FQNEAQ (reference sequence).

The chain has TRBV6-1 and TRBJ1-2; tentatively, D is TRBD1 (6 bases). Germline V gives CDR1 MNHNS, CDR2 SASEGT. With 8 bases removed from V and 3 bases from J, the gap between germline ends came to 10 bases. The CDR3 is 12 amino acids. The CDR3 sequence: CASLRTDYGYTF. The DNA of the CDR3 is TGTGCCAGCCTAAGGACAGACTATGGCTACACCTTC.

This clone was picked up one time. This chain uses TRBV9 with TRBJ1-4, with 8 bases fitting TRBD1. The CDR3 length is 15 residues. Trimming cost V 0 bases and J 7 bases; bases outside gene matches: 5. The germline gives CDR1 SGDLS, CDR2 YYNGEE. CDR3 in amino acids: CASSVATGAGEKLFF. As DNA, the CDR3 is TGTGCCAGCAGCGTAGCGACAGGGGCGGGTGAAAAACTGTTTTTT.

V and J are TRBV11-3 and TRBJ2-3, with D unresolved. Germline CDR1 reads SGHNT; CDR2 reads YENEEA. Trimming took 1 base from V and 4 from J, leaving 15 bases between them. The CDR3 is 16 amino acids. The CDR3 here is CASSLGFLPGADTQYF. In nucleotides, the CDR3 is TGTGCCAGCAGCTTAGGATTCCTCCCAGGCGCAGATACGCAGTATTTT.

The J gene is TRBJ2-7, the V gene TRBV7-3; TRBD1 matches 7 bases. With V trimmed by 0 bases and J by 6 bases, 8 bases remained unmatched. CDR3 size: 15 residues. CDR1 SGHTA and CDR2 FQGTGA come from the germline V gene. The CDR3 nucleotides are TGTGCCAGCAGCTTAACAGGGGGCGGATTGTCCGAGCAGTACTTC. Its translation: CASSLTGGGLSEQYF.

The genes are TRBV29-1 and TRBJ2-5, with 11 nucleotides matching TRBD1. V shed 6 bases, J shed 5 bases, and the junction held 11 bases outside the gene matches. The germline V gene has CDR1 SQVTM and CDR2 ANQGSEA. This CDR3 contains 15 residues. CDR3 in DNA: TGCAGCGTAGGACAGGGGGCGCGAGTCTATGAGACCCAGTACTTC. It codes for CSVGQGARVYETQYF.

The chain couples TRBV11-2 to TRBJ2-7, with 8 bases identical to TRBD2. This CDR3 region has 16 residues. The V segment lost 5 bases and the J segment 0 bases; nucleotides outside the gene matches: 9. Germline CDR1 and CDR2: SGHAT and FQNNGV. CDR3 coding DNA: TGTGCCAGCAGCCTAAGAGCGGGGGTTGGCTCCTACGAGCAGTACTTC. This translates into CASSLRAGVGSYEQYF.

This rearrangement joins TRBV30 to TRBJ2-1; 10 nucleotides agree with TRBD2. The CDR3 loop spans 15 amino acids. The germline gives CDR1 GTSNPN, CDR2 SVGIG (reference sequence). Trimming took 0 bases from V and 8 from J; bases not matched to a gene: 7. CDR3 nucleotide sequence: TGTGCCTGGAGTGTACCTAGCGGGAGAATGGATGAGCAGTTCTTC. The encoded protein is CAWSVPSGRMDEQFF.

V gene TRBV4-3 combines with J gene TRBJ2-7; tentatively, D is TRBD2 (6 bases). The CDR3 covers 15 residues. Trimming removed 3 bases from V and 6 bases from J, with 18 bases in between. Per the germline V gene, CDR1 is LGHNA and CDR2 is YSLEER. The CDR3 sequence is CASSQLTGTQGEQYF. The CDR3 region has the DNA TGCGCCAGCAGCCAGCTTACCGGGACTCAGGGCGAGCAGTACTTC.

J is TRBJ2-7 and V is TRBV28, with 7 bases fitting TRBD1. The germline CDR1 and CDR2 sequences are MDHEN and SYDVKM. The ends lost 5 bases at V and 1 base at J; junction bases unmatched: 8. The CDR3 is 15 amino acids. In DNA form, the CDR3 reads TGTGCCAGCAGTCCCACAGGGGTACATTCCTACGAGCAGTACTTC. It is translated as CASSPTGVHSYEQYF.

The chain links TRBV5-4 to TRBJ2-5; a weak D match, TRBD1 (5 bases). Trimming removed 6 bases from V and 2 bases from J, with 14 bases in between. There are 14 residues in the CDR3. Germline CDR1 and CDR2: SGHNT and YYREEE (reference sequence). The CDR3 spells CASTEGAVQETQYF. In DNA, the CDR3 is TGTGCCAGCACCGAAGGGGCAGTGCAAGAGACCCAGTACTTC.

This chain uses TRBV27 with TRBJ2-1; TRBD2 agrees at 8 bases. The V gene end was trimmed by 0 bases and the J gene end by 5 bases; junction bases not matched to a gene: 3. Per germline, CDR1 MNHEY and CDR2 SMNVEV (reference sequence). The CDR3 is 15 residues long. CDR3 region: CASSLSWRGDNEQFF. In nucleotides, the CDR3 is TGTGCCAGCAGTTTATCGTGGCGGGGGGACAATGAGCAGTTCTTC.

The chain carries TRBV30 and TRBJ2-3; D uncertain. The V gene's germline CDR1 is GTSNPN and CDR2 SVGIG (reference sequence). V was pared by 2 bases and J by 0 bases, with 18 bases between. This CDR3 has 17 residues. CDR3 bases: TGTGCCTGGAGTCCCTCGAAGCTGAGCGTGAGCACAGATACGCAGTATTTT. Amino acids: CAWSPSKLSVSTDTQYF.

The CDR3 coding sequence is TGTGCCAGCAGAGGGGGCATCACTGAAGCTTTCTTT. As protein: CASRGGITEAFF. This chain links TRBV6-5 with TRBJ1-1; 7 bases align to TRBD1. Germline CDR1 reads MNHEY; CDR2 reads SVGAGI. V shed 6 bases and J 4 bases; nucleotides not matched to a gene: 2. The CDR3 has 12 amino acids.

V usage is TRBV6-6 and J usage is TRBJ2-7, with 7 bases fitting TRBD1. The germline V gene encodes CDR1 MNHNY and CDR2 SVGAGI (reference sequence). V shed 5 bases and J 0 bases; nucleotides not matched to a gene: 4. The CDR3 consists of 14 residues. This CDR3 is CASSKGQSSYEQYF. The CDR3 bases are TGTGCCAGCAGTAAGGGACAGAGCTCCTACGAGCAGTACTTC.

CDR3 sequence (DNA): TGTGCCAGTAGAGGAGCTAATGAAAAACTGTTTTTT. Translation: CASRGANEKLFF. The chain is built from TRBV2 and TRBJ1-4; no firm D call. The germline V gene has CDR1 SNHLY and CDR2 FYNNEI. The CDR3 length is 12 residues. V was cut by 9 bases and J by 3 bases, with 8 bases left in between. Looking up the rest from reference TRBV2 and TRBJ1-4 gives the full variable domain: EPEVTQTPSHQVTQMGQEVILRCVPISNHLYFYWYRQILGQKVEFLVSFYNNEISEKSEIFDDQFSVERPDGSNFTLKIRSTKLEDSAMYFCASRGANEKLFFGSGTQLSVL.

The chain combines TRBV5-1 with TRBJ2-1; 12 nucleotides align to TRBD2. This CDR3 region has 18 residues. Germline CDR1 SGHRS, CDR2 YFSETQ. V lost 4 bases, J lost 4 bases, and 12 bases stayed unmatched. Written as DNA, the CDR3 is TGCGCCAGCAGCCCGACTAGCGGGAGTACTCCCCGTTACAATGAGCAGTTCTTC. Its protein product is CASSPTSGSTPRYNEQFF.

The chain uses TRBV7-2 and TRBJ2-7, with 14 bases that match TRBD2. The CDR3 is made up of 18 amino acids. V was pared by 5 bases and J by 4 bases, with 13 bases of the junction left unmatched. The germline V gene encodes CDR1 SGHTA and CDR2 FQGNSA. CDR3 protein: CASSPMGLAGASPYEQYF. The CDR3, as DNA: TGTGCCAGCAGCCCGATGGGACTAGCGGGAGCTTCCCCATACGAGCAGTACTTC.

The CDR3: CASSESGDRATDTQYF. The CDR3 DNA reads TGTGCCAGCAGTGAATCAGGAGACAGGGCCACAGATACGCAGTATTTT. The rearrangement uses TRBV6-1 and TRBJ2-3, with 7 bases fitting TRBD1. The CDR3 spans 16 residues. Losses at the gene ends were 2 bases for V and 2 bases for J; bases not matched to a gene: 7. Looked up from germline, CDR1 is MNHNS and CDR2 is SASEGT.

Only a few counts were recorded for this clone. The chain couples TRBV6-5 to TRBJ1-5; D may be TRBD1 (5 bases). The CDR3 has 13 residues. Between the trimmed V and J ends, which lost 7 bases and 10 bases, there was a span of 17 bases. Germline V CDR1 and CDR2: MNHEY, SVGAGI. The DNA for the CDR3 is TGTGCCAGCACCCAAGGGGTCTCGGTTCCCCAGCATTTT. It encodes CASTQGVSVPQHF.

The rearrangement uses TRBV5-1 and TRBJ1-1, with D tentatively TRBD1 (6 bases). V lost 3 bases and J 1 base, leaving 22 bases between the germline ends. Germline loops: CDR1 SGHRS, CDR2 YFSETQ. The CDR3 covers 18 residues. The CDR3 reads CASSSSRQEEGRNTEAFF. CDR3 nucleotide sequence: TGCGCCAGCAGCTCCTCTAGACAGGAAGAGGGCAGGAACACTGAAGCTTTCTTT.

The V call is TRBV19, the J call TRBJ1-1; 9 nucleotides align to TRBD1. Germline loops: CDR1 LNHDA, CDR2 SQIVND (reference sequence). The trim removed 7 bases at V and 5 bases at J, leaving 5 bases unmatched. The CDR3 is made up of 13 amino acids. The CDR3 here is CASKTGGRTEAFF. Here the CDR3 DNA reads TGTGCCAGTAAGACAGGGGGTAGAACTGAAGCTTTCTTT.